Presented here are 22 T cell receptor beta chains from one specimen sequenced in a study of T cell responses to AZD1222 COVID-19 vaccine. TCRdb's table, derived via immunoSEQ multiplex PCR, lists solely in-frame clones and lacks some. The sample has roughly 140,000 clones, 85% to 95% seen once; the top ten hold 4.5% to 5.5%. The sequenced sample was peripheral blood, obtained on day 0 of AZD1222 vaccination. Source of these receptors: an adult in good health.

The rearrangement links TRBV27 to TRBJ2-7; no definite D call. Per the germline V gene, CDR1 is MNHEY and CDR2 is SMNVEV (reference sequence). The CDR3 consists of 16 residues. The V and J ends lost 0 bases and 1 base respectively, with 13 bases between them. In DNA, the CDR3 is TGTGCCAGCAGTTTATCTAGGCGTGCTCAATCCTACGAGCAGTACTTC. It specifies CASSLSRRAQSYEQYF.

CDR3 region: CASSLGGGSYEQYF. The CDR3 DNA is TGCGCCAGCAGCTTGGGTGGTGGGTCCTACGAGCAGTACTTC. The rearrangement joins TRBV5-1 to TRBJ2-7; D remains ambiguous. The germline V gene encodes CDR1 SGHRS and CDR2 YFSETQ. V was pared by 0 bases and J by 1 base, with 8 bases between. CDR3 length: 14 residues. Using reference TRBV5-1 and TRBJ2-7 for the parts outside the CDR3, the full variable domain is KAGVTQTPRYLIKTRGQQVTLSCSPISGHRSVSWYQQTPGQGLQFLFEYFSETQRNKGNFPGRFSGRQFSNSRSEMNVSTLELGDSALYLCASSLGGGSYEQYFGPGTRLTVT.

The V gene is TRBV9, the J gene TRBJ2-1; tentatively, D is TRBD2 (5 bases). The V end lost 0 bases, the J end lost 2 bases, and 12 bases lay between the germline ends. The CDR3 covers 16 residues. From germline, CDR1 is SGDLS and CDR2 YYNGEE. The CDR3 DNA follows: TGTGCCAGCAGCGTAGGACGCGGGCTGGCCTACAATGAGCAGTTCTTC. This sequence encodes CASSVGRGLAYNEQFF.

V gene TRBV21-1 combines with J gene TRBJ2-1; the table gives TRBD1 as D, unverified against the DNA. TRBV21-1 counts as a pseudogene. This CDR3 is built from 17 residues. The CDR3 loop reads CASSKPRPGGGYNEQFF. CDR3 sequence (DNA): TGTGCCAGCAGCAAACCGCGGCCAGGGGGCGGCTACAATGAGCAGTTCTTC.

The V and J genes are TRBV19 and TRBJ1-1; TRBD1 might be the D (6 bases). Trimming took 4 bases from V and 5 from J, leaving 17 bases between them. Germline V gives CDR1 LNHDA, CDR2 SQIVND (reference sequence). The CDR3 has 15 amino acids. CDR3: CASSTLGGGETEAFF. The CDR3 region has the DNA TGTGCCAGTAGTACCCTGGGAGGGGGAGAGACTGAAGCTTTCTTT.

V usage is TRBV18 and J usage is TRBJ2-3; 10 positions match TRBD1. V dropped 3 bases and J dropped 6; count of bases not matched to a gene: 9. CDR1 and CDR2 from the germline V gene are KGHSH and LQKENI. The CDR3 has 16 amino acids. This CDR3 is CASSPMTGGLLDTQYF. The CDR3 coding sequence is TGTGCCAGCTCACCGATGACAGGGGGCCTCCTGGATACGCAGTATTTT.

The chain joins TRBV7-9 to TRBJ1-6; 9 bases align to TRBD1. Trimming at V came to 7 bases and at J to 7 bases, leaving 5 bases not matched to a gene. The CDR3 runs to 14 residues. Germline V lookup: CDR1 SEHNR, CDR2 FQNEAQ (reference sequence). CDR3 protein: CASTPGQGNSPLHF. The CDR3 nucleotides are TGTGCCAGCACCCCGGGACAGGGAAATTCACCCCTCCACTTT.

This rearrangement joins TRBV27 to TRBJ2-5; D is possibly TRBD2 (5 bases). Between the trimmed V and J ends, which lost 1 base and 7 bases, there was a span of 19 bases. The CDR3 length is 16 residues. Germline assignment: CDR1 MNHEY and CDR2 SMNVEV (reference sequence). The CDR3 DNA reads as TGTGCCAGCAGTTTATTGTCCCGCCGGGGTGATACGACCCAGTACTTC. Its translation is CASSLLSRRGDTTQYF.

The chain is built from TRBV6-2 or TRBV6-3 and TRBJ2-7; 14 bases agree with TRBD2. J was trimmed by 4 bases and V by 6 bases; bases with no gene match: 2. Germline V gives CDR1 MNHEY, CDR2 SVGEGT. The CDR3 covers 14 residues. CDR3 bases: TGTGCCAGCAGCGGACTAGCGGGGGGATACGAGCAGTACTTC. Translating gives CASSGLAGGYEQYF.

V usage is TRBV20-1 and J usage is TRBJ2-3; D call uncertain. Germline CDR1 DFQATT, CDR2 SNEGSKA (reference sequence). CDR3 length equals 11 residues. Trimming shortened V by 4 bases and J by 2 bases, and 4 bases separated the two germline ends. In nucleotides, the CDR3 is TGCAGTGCTAAGGCCACAGATACGCAGTATTTT. Its translation is CSAKATDTQYF.

V and J are TRBV2 and TRBJ2-3; 7 bases agree with TRBD2. Germline CDR1 is SNHLY and CDR2 is FYNNEI. This CDR3 is built from 13 residues. Unmatched junction bases numbered 3, after V lost 9 bases and J lost 0 bases. Written as DNA, the CDR3 is TGTGCCAGATCGGGAGGAAGCACAGATACGCAGTATTTT. Its translation: CARSGGSTDTQYF.

The chain is built from TRBV11-1 and TRBJ2-7; 11 positions match TRBD2. J was trimmed by 5 bases and V by 5 bases; bases with no gene match: 5. From germline, CDR1 is SGHAT and CDR2 FQDESV (reference sequence). There are 14 residues in the CDR3. The CDR3 sequence: CASSLLAGGNEQYF. The CDR3, as DNA: TGTGCCAGCAGCCTTTTAGCGGGAGGGAACGAGCAGTACTTC.

The chain has TRBV27 and TRBJ1-2; 8 nucleotides line up with TRBD1. Germline V CDR1 and CDR2: MNHEY, SMNVEV (reference sequence). V lost 5 bases, J lost 4 bases, and 9 bases stayed unmatched. CDR3 length: 15 residues. CDR3 bases: TGTGCCAGCAGTCTCAAAGGACAGGGAATCTATGGCTACACCTTC. Its protein product is CASSLKGQGIYGYTF.

This chain uses TRBV9 with TRBJ1-4, with D unresolved. This CDR3 contains 14 residues. The germline V and J ends were trimmed by 4 bases and 7 bases, with 14 bases remaining between them. In germline, CDR1 is SGDLS, CDR2 YYNGEE. CDR3 bases: TGTGCCAGCAGCCCTTTTCAATCGGGTGAAAAACTGTTTTTT. Amino acid sequence: CASSPFQSGEKLFF. The variable domain in full, with the rest retrieved from reference TRBV9 and TRBJ1-4, is DSGVTQTPKHLITATGQRVTLRCSPRSGDLSVYWYQQSLDQGLQFLIQYYNGEERAKGNILERFSAQQFPDLHSELNLSSLELGDSALYFCASSPFQSGEKLFFGSGTQLSVL.

The chain carries TRBV29-1 and TRBJ2-5; D tentatively fits TRBD1 or TRBD2 (7 bases each). Trimming took 7 bases from V and 7 from J, leaving 22 bases between them. The CDR3 covers 14 residues. Germline CDR1 and CDR2: SQVTM and ANQGSEA. For the CDR3, the DNA is TGCAGCGGCAACGACCAGGGGGGGGTTGGGACCCAGTACTTC. As protein: CSGNDQGGVGTQYF.

The chain carries TRBV7-8 and TRBJ2-6; D is ambiguous. The CDR3 covers 15 residues. Germline lookup yields CDR1 SGHVS and CDR2 FQNEAQ. V lost 3 bases and J lost 2, with 8 bases in between. The CDR3 DNA is TGTGCCAGCAGCTTCGGTGGGGCTGGGGCCAACGTCCTGACTTTC. Its protein is CASSFGGAGANVLTF. The full variable domain, rest sourced from reference TRBV7-8 and TRBJ2-6, is GAGVSQSPRYKVAKRGQDVALRCDPISGHVSLFWYQQALGQGPEFLTYFQNEAQLDKSGLPSDRFFAERPEGSVSTLKIQRTQQEDSAVYLCASSFGGAGANVLTFGAGSRLTVL.

The chain uses TRBV5-1 and TRBJ1-5; D gene unclear. Germline values: CDR1 SGHRS, CDR2 YFSETQ. The CDR3 is 13 residues long. V was cut by 0 bases and J by 6 bases, with 7 bases left in between. CDR3 loop: CASSLEGSQPQHF. CDR3 coding DNA: TGCGCCAGCAGCTTGGAAGGTAGTCAGCCCCAGCATTTT. The full variable domain, its missing parts supplied by reference TRBV5-1 and TRBJ1-5, is KAGVTQTPRYLIKTRGQQVTLSCSPISGHRSVSWYQQTPGQGLQFLFEYFSETQRNKGNFPGRFSGRQFSNSRSEMNVSTLELGDSALYLCASSLEGSQPQHFGDGTRLSIL.

DNA of the CDR3: TGCAGTGCTAGTGCGACAGGGACGAATAATTCACCCCTCCACTTT. Its protein is CSASATGTNNSPLHF. The V and J genes are TRBV20-1 and TRBJ1-6; the match to TRBD1 covers 7 bases. Looked up from germline, CDR1 is DFQATT and CDR2 is SNEGSKA (reference sequence). With V trimmed by 3 bases and J by 5 bases, 7 bases remained unmatched. The length of the CDR3 is 15 residues.

The rearrangement uses TRBV2 and TRBJ2-2; no reliable D call. Germline V gene data show CDR1 as SNHLY and CDR2 as FYNNEI. This CDR3 spans 16 amino acids. V lost 6 bases and J 6 bases, leaving 20 bases between the germline ends. The CDR3 region is CASRADKGIMAGELFF. The CDR3 DNA is TGTGCCAGCAGGGCCGACAAGGGAATAATGGCCGGGGAGCTGTTTTTT.

The chain has TRBV18 and TRBJ2-3, with 8 bases that match TRBD1. The CDR3 contains 14 residues. The V segment lost 6 bases and the J segment 4 bases; nucleotides outside the gene matches: 6. The germline gives CDR1 KGHSH, CDR2 LQKENI. CDR3 protein: CASSPGTGPDTQYF. The CDR3 DNA is TGTGCCAGCTCCCCAGGGACAGGCCCAGATACGCAGTATTTT.

The CDR3 coding sequence is TGTGCCAGCAGGCCGGGGGGGAGGAACACCGGGGAGCTGTTTTTT. Translated: CASRPGGRNTGELFF. V gene TRBV11-2 combines with J gene TRBJ2-2, with 8 bases that match TRBD2. Trimming took 6 bases from V and 1 from J; bases not matched to a gene: 4. Germline assignment: CDR1 SGHAT and CDR2 FQNNGV. The CDR3 is 15 amino acids.

The chain links TRBV18 to TRBJ1-4, with no clear D. Germline CDR1 and CDR2: KGHSH and LQKENI. V lost 6 bases and J lost 3, with 17 bases in between. The CDR3 runs to 16 residues. CDR3 sequence: CASSPRRLGANEKLFF. For the CDR3, the DNA is TGTGCCAGCTCCCCGCGGAGGTTAGGAGCTAATGAAAAACTGTTTTTT.